The present entry profiles one T cell receptor (beta chain) with its context. What it binds is not known. Method: immunoSEQ multiplex PCR; TCRdb's copy keeps in-frame clones and lacks some. The table has roughly 13,000 clones, roughly 86% seen once. This entry comes from a study of T cells in localized non-small cell lung cancer. Study results and limitations: Longer survival (overall) was linked to higher T cell density in blood.

This CDR3 is 15 amino acids long. V gave up 4 bases and J gave up 8 bases, with 20 bases separating them. Germline CDR1 reads LNHDA; CDR2 reads SQIVND (reference sequence). The material sequenced was peripheral blood, taken before any cancer treatment. The chain recombines TRBV19 with TRBJ1-2, with D hard to call. This sequence originates from a male donor aged 60 or older with stage III lung adenocarcinoma. CDR3 DNA sequence: TGTGCCAGTAGTAATATCGGGTCGTCAAAAACCGGCTACACCTTC. Its protein is CASSNIGSSKTGYTF.